Shown below are 8 T cell receptor beta chains from a single sample sequenced in a study of blood T cell repertoires in COVID-19. The repertoire was sequenced with immunoSEQ multiplex PCR; TCRdb's copy has only in-frame clones and lacks some. This table holds almost 250,000 clones, approximately 85% found once. Material for sequencing was PBMCs or T cells enriched from blood (not recorded which). These receptors were collected from a woman aged 45 to 65 with acute COVID-19.

The chain combines TRBV11-3 with TRBJ1-1, with 11 bases lining up with TRBD1. The trim removed 5 bases at V and 2 bases at J, leaving 4 bases unmatched. This CDR3 comprises 15 residues. The germline gives CDR1 SGHNT, CDR2 YENEEA. The CDR3 reads CASSTGTGGNTEAFF. DNA of the CDR3: TGTGCCAGCAGCACCGGGACAGGGGGTAACACTGAAGCTTTCTTT.

This rearrangement joins TRBV10-2 to TRBJ1-5; D call uncertain. Germline CDR1 is WSHSY and CDR2 is SAAADI. V was clipped by 2 bases and J by 5 bases, with 4 bases between them. The CDR3 sequence is 12 residues long. The CDR3 sequence is CASSEQDQPQHF. DNA for the CDR3: TGCGCCAGCAGTGAGCAGGATCAGCCCCAGCATTTT.

Here the CDR3 DNA reads TGCAGCGTCGTGTCCGCAGGGGGACAGCCCCAGCATTTT. This gives the protein CSVVSAGGQPQHF. V and J are TRBV29-1 and TRBJ1-5, with 7 bases lining up with TRBD1. Germline V gene sequence: CDR1 SQVTM, CDR2 ANQGSEA. The trim removed 6 bases at V and 7 bases at J, leaving 9 bases unmatched. This CDR3 has 13 residues.

V is TRBV2 and J is TRBJ1-1; D is ambiguous. There are 14 residues in the CDR3. CDR1 is SNHLY, CDR2 FYNNEI, per germline. V was pared by 2 bases and J by 4 bases, with 11 bases between. The DNA of the CDR3 is TGTGCCAGCAGTGAAAACACAGCAGGCACTGAAGCTTTCTTT. Protein product: CASSENTAGTEAFF. Complete variable domain (other parts from reference TRBV2 and TRBJ1-1): EPEVTQTPSHQVTQMGQEVILRCVPISNHLYFYWYRQILGQKVEFLVSFYNNEISEKSEIFDDQFSVERPDGSNFTLKIRSTKLEDSAMYFCASSENTAGTEAFFGQGTRLTVV.

This rearrangement joins TRBV27 to TRBJ1-1, with D perhaps TRBD1 (5 bases). The germline V and J ends were trimmed by 3 bases and 13 bases, with 12 bases remaining between them. Germline V gene sequence: CDR1 MNHEY, CDR2 SMNVEV (reference sequence). This CDR3 region has 11 residues. DNA for the CDR3: TGTGCCAGCAGTTTGGGGGGAACTGTTTTCTTT. Translating it yields CASSLGGTVFF.

This chain joins TRBV5-1 and TRBJ2-5, with 13 bases fitting TRBD2. Per germline, CDR1 SGHRS and CDR2 YFSETQ. After removal of 4 bases from V and 2 bases from J, the junction contained 5 bases not matched to a gene. The CDR3 totals 16 residues. As DNA, the CDR3 is TGCGCCAGCAGCCGCGGACTAGCGGGGGTTCAAGAGACCCAGTACTTC. Its protein product is CASSRGLAGVQETQYF.

The CDR3: CASSLGDRVQETQYF. CDR3 in DNA: TGCGCCAGCAGCCTTGGGGACAGAGTACAAGAGACCCAGTACTTC. This sequence joins TRBV4-1 and TRBJ2-5; 7 nucleotides agree with TRBD1. Germline V gives CDR1 MGHRA, CDR2 YSYEKL. CDR3 length: 15 amino acids. The V segment lost 4 bases and the J segment 2 bases; nucleotides outside the gene matches: 7.

V usage is TRBV4-3 and J usage is TRBJ1-1; tentatively, D is TRBD1 (5 bases). This CDR3 spans 15 amino acids. Per the germline V gene, CDR1 is LGHNA and CDR2 is YSLEER. The V gene lost 1 base and the J gene lost 7 bases, with 16 bases spanning the gap. The CDR3 here is CASSQAPTAAREAFF. As DNA, the CDR3 is TGCGCCAGCAGCCAAGCCCCGACAGCCGCCCGTGAAGCTTTCTTT.